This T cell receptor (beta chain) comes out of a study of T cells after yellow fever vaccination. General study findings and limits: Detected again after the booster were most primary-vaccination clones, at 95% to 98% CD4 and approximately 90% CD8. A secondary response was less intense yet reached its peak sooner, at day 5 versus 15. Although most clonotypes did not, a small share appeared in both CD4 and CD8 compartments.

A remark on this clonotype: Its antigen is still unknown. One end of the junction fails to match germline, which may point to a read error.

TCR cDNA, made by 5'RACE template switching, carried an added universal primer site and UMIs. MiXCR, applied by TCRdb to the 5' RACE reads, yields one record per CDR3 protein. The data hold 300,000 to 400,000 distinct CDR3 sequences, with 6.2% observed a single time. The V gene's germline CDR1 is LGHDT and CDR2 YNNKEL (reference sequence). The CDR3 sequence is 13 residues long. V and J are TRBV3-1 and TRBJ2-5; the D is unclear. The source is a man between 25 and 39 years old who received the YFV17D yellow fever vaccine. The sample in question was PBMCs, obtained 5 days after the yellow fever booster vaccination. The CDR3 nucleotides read TGTGCCAGCAGCCAAGTACCCCAAGAGAGCCAGTACTTC. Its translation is CASSQVPQESQYF.